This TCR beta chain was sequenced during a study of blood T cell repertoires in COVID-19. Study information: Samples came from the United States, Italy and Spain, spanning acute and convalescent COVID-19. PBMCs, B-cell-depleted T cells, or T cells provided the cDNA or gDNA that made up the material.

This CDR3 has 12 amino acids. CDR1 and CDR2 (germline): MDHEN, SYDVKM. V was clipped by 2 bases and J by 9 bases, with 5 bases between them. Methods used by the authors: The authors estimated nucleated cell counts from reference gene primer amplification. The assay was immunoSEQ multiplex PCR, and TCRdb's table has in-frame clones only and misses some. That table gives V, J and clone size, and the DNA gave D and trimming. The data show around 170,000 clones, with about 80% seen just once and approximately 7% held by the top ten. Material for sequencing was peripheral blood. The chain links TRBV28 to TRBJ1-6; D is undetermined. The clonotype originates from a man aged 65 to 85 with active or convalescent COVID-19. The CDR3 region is CASSLELSPLHF. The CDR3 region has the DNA TGTGCCAGCAGTTTAGAGCTTTCACCCCTCCACTTT. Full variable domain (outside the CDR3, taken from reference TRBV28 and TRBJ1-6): DVKVTQSSRYLVKRTGEKVFLECVQDMDHENMFWYRQDPGLGLRLIYFSYDVKMKEKGDIPEGYSVSREKKERFSLILESASTNQTSMYLCASSLELSPLHFGNGTRLTVT.